What follows describes a single T cell receptor (beta chain). V was pared by 3 bases and J by 0 bases, with 8 bases of the junction left unmatched. The germline gives CDR1 MDHEN, CDR2 SYDVKM. CDR3 size: 18 residues. Using immunoSEQ multiplex PCR, the repertoire was profiled, and TCRdb retains in-frame clones only, with some absent. The sample lists some 490,000 clones, over 70% occurring once. The data derive from a study of shared clonotypes between healthy human individuals. Material for sequencing was PBMCs. The chain uses TRBV28 and TRBJ2-2; 9 nucleotides agree with TRBD2. The receptor's source is a woman between 40 and 50 years old in good health. Some clones in this sample may be carry-over from other donors' samples. CDR3 bases: TGTGCCAGCAGTTTCGCTAGCGGGATCCCCTCGAACACCGGGGAGCTGTTTTTT. This sequence encodes CASSFASGIPSNTGELFF.